This T cell receptor (beta chain) was found in a study of technical replicates of blood from a handful of donors. Profiled with immunoSEQ multiplex PCR; TCRdb holds only in-frame clones, not every one. The sample records approximately 73,000 clones, 85% to 95% being singletons. The CDR3 loop spans 15 amino acids. Trimming removed 3 bases from V and 1 base from J, with 11 bases in between. In germline, CDR1 is MRHNA, CDR2 SNTAGT. The TCR was taken from a human donor in good health. The V and J genes are TRBV6-4 and TRBJ2-3, with D unresolved. Sequenced input: T cells isolated from PBMCs. This CDR3 is CASSENAVGTDTQYF. The DNA for the CDR3 is TGTGCCAGCAGTGAGAATGCGGTAGGCACAGATACGCAGTATTTT.